This T cell receptor (beta chain) was identified during a study of OX40 agonist ivuxolimab in advanced cancers. General study results and limits: Among expanded peripheral T cells, antigen specificity went undetermined.

The repertoire was sequenced with immunoSEQ multiplex PCR; TCRdb's copy has only in-frame clones and lacks some. This table has some 50,000 clones, approximately 84% appearing once. Germline V gene data show CDR1 as MNHNS and CDR2 as SASEGT. V lost 7 bases and J lost 4, with 16 bases in between. This CDR3 region has 14 residues. Details on this clone: Its antigen is unidentified.

Specimen: CD4+ or CD8+ T cells sorted from blood, collected in a trial of the OX40 agonist ivuxolimab. The V call is TRBV6-1, the J call TRBJ2-5, with D unresolved. The TCR sequence derives from an adult with an advanced solid tumor such as melanoma, head and neck, liver or kidney cancer. The CDR3 nucleotides are TGTGCCAGCACGGTTTTGAGCATCCGAGAGACCCAGTACTTC. It yields the protein CASTVLSIRETQYF.